One and the same sample provided the 18 T cell receptor beta chains below, sequenced in a study of stem cell transplantation in POMP-related autoinflammatory disease. Data came from immunoSEQ multiplex PCR; TCRdb stores just in-frame clones and leaves some out. The sample carries about 7,800 clones, 80% to 90% recorded once. The sample consisted of CD8+ T cells from PBMCs, taken after stem cell transplantation. These receptors were taken from a human patient with POMP-related autoinflammation and immune dysregulation (PRAID). Some T cells may have come from the graft donor.

This rearrangement joins TRBV7-9 to TRBJ2-5, with TRBD2 matching over 8 bases. Trimming cost V 6 bases and J 3 bases; bases outside gene matches: 0. CDR3 length equals 12 residues. In germline, CDR1 is SEHNR, CDR2 FQNEAQ (reference sequence). CDR3 protein: CASRAGEETQYF. The CDR3 coding sequence is TGTGCCAGCAGAGCGGGAGAAGAGACCCAGTACTTC.

The chain couples TRBV11-2 to TRBJ1-5; tentative D call: TRBD1 (6 bases). V was clipped by 2 bases and J by 6 bases, with 8 bases between them. Germline loops: CDR1 SGHAT, CDR2 FQNNGV. This CDR3 contains 13 residues. As DNA, the CDR3 is TGTGCCAGCAGCTTATGGGGGGCTCAGCCCCAGCATTTT. Translation: CASSLWGAQPQHF.

The V call is TRBV10-1, the J call TRBJ2-3, with TRBD1 identical over 8 bases. The trim removed 6 bases at V and 3 bases at J, leaving 8 bases unmatched. The germline gives CDR1 WNHNN, CDR2 SYGVQD (reference sequence). The CDR3 totals 15 residues. The CDR3 DNA reads as TGCGCCAGCAGCCCCGACAGGGGCGGAACAGATACGCAGTATTTT. Amino acids: CASSPDRGGTDTQYF.

The chain is built from TRBV11-2 and TRBJ2-1; 10 bases map to TRBD2. CDR3 size: 16 residues. Germline loops: CDR1 SGHAT, CDR2 FQNNGV. V gave up 1 base and J gave up 8 bases; unmatched junction bases: 8. The CDR3 DNA reads as TGTGCCAGCAGCTTAGTGACTAGCGGGCCTGGGTATGAGCAGTTCTTC. Encoded protein: CASSLVTSGPGYEQFF.

V is TRBV11-2 and J is TRBJ1-5, with 7 bases identical to TRBD1. The trim removed 5 bases at V and 3 bases at J, leaving 7 bases unmatched. Germline CDR1 reads SGHAT; CDR2 reads FQNNGV. This CDR3 has 15 amino acids. CDR3 nucleotides: TGTGCCAGCAGCCCGGGGGACAGCCTCAATCAGCCCCAGCATTTT. It specifies CASSPGDSLNQPQHF.

The V and J genes are TRBV6-5 and TRBJ1-1, with unresolved D. Germline assignment: CDR1 MNHEY and CDR2 SVGAGI. V shed 5 bases and J shed 0 bases, with 10 bases lying between them. The CDR3 is 14 residues long. The CDR3 is CASSLRRMNTEAFF. The CDR3 region has the DNA TGTGCCAGCAGTCTGCGACGAATGAACACTGAAGCTTTCTTT.

V gene TRBV29-1 combines with J gene TRBJ1-1; TRBD1 agrees at 10 bases. The CDR3 has 13 residues. In germline, CDR1 is SQVTM, CDR2 ANQGSEA. V was clipped by 7 bases and J by 0 bases; unmatched bases: 2. CDR3 DNA: TGCAGCGGACAGGGGGCCGTGAACACTGAAGCTTTCTTT. It encodes CSGQGAVNTEAFF.

V is TRBV12-5 and J is TRBJ2-2, with 7 bases lining up with TRBD1. This CDR3 spans 23 amino acids. Germline V gene sequence: CDR1 LGHNT, CDR2 FRNRAP. Trimming at V came to 0 bases and at J to 2 bases, leaving 24 bases not matched to a gene. This CDR3 is CASGLVRSGQVLGSPFNTGELFF. In DNA form, the CDR3 reads TGTGCTAGTGGTTTGGTACGTTCTGGACAGGTCCTGGGTTCACCTTTCAACACCGGGGAGCTGTTTTTT.

J is TRBJ1-2 and V is TRBV11-2; D might be TRBD1 (6 bases). Germline loops: CDR1 SGHAT, CDR2 FQNNGV. The CDR3 runs to 15 residues. V was pared by 3 bases and J by 3 bases, with 14 bases between. In DNA form, the CDR3 reads TGTGCCAGCAGCTTTTCGGACAGCCCCCACTATGGCTACACCTTC. It encodes CASSFSDSPHYGYTF.

The rearrangement links TRBV27 to TRBJ2-6; D unresolved. V lost 6 bases and J 3 bases, leaving 9 bases between the germline ends. The CDR3 length is 14 residues. Germline V gene lookup returns CDR1 MNHEY and CDR2 SMNVEV (reference sequence). Here the CDR3 reads CASSPIRGANVLTF. CDR3 DNA sequence: TGTGCCAGCAGCCCCATCCGTGGGGCCAACGTCCTGACTTTC. The whole variable domain, remainder taken from reference TRBV27 and TRBJ2-6, is EAQVTQNPRYLITVTGKKLTVTCSQNMNHEYMSWYRQDPGLGLRQIYYSMNVEVTDKGDVPEGYKVSRKEKRNFPLILESPSPNQTSLYFCASSPIRGANVLTFGAGSRLTVL.

The chain joins TRBV28 to TRBJ1-5; D is unresolved. This CDR3 comprises 15 residues. Germline CDR1 reads MDHEN; CDR2 reads SYDVKM. With 1 base removed from V and 0 bases from J, the gap between germline ends came to 7 bases. The CDR3 coding sequence is TGTGCCAGCAGTTTATTTCCACGTAGCAATCAGCCCCAGCATTTT. Translation gives CASSLFPRSNQPQHF.

The V and J genes are TRBV28 and TRBJ2-3; D perhaps matches TRBD1 (6 bases). CDR3 length: 14 amino acids. Germline assignment: CDR1 MDHEN and CDR2 SYDVKM. Trimming pared 3 bases from V and 4 bases from J, leaving 11 bases between. Here the CDR3 DNA reads TGTGCCAGCAGTTTCCCTGGACAGCCAGATACGCAGTATTTT. Its protein is CASSFPGQPDTQYF. Complete variable domain (other parts from reference TRBV28 and TRBJ2-3): DVKVTQSSRYLVKRTGEKVFLECVQDMDHENMFWYRQDPGLGLRLIYFSYDVKMKEKGDIPEGYSVSREKKERFSLILESASTNQTSMYLCASSFPGQPDTQYFGPGTRLTVL.

The chain links TRBV28 to TRBJ2-3; D is perhaps TRBD1 (5 bases). The CDR3 length is 16 residues. CDR1 is MDHEN and CDR2 is SYDVKM in the germline V gene. The V gene lost 2 bases and the J gene lost 0 bases, with 12 bases spanning the gap. CDR3 region: CASSLGLGVSTDTQYF. The CDR3 DNA reads as TGTGCCAGCAGTTTAGGGTTAGGGGTCAGCACAGATACGCAGTATTTT.

The chain recombines TRBV12-3 or TRBV12-4 with TRBJ2-1, with a tentative D call TRBD1 (6 bases). V was trimmed by 10 bases and J by 7 bases, leaving 14 bases between them. The CDR3 consists of 12 residues. In DNA, the CDR3 is TGTGCCACGACCACAGGGTCAAATGAGCAGTTCTTC. It encodes CATTTGSNEQFF.

The rearrangement uses TRBV3-1 (or the pseudogene TRBV3-2) and TRBJ2-5, with D possibly being TRBD2 (6 bases). In germline, CDR1 is LGHDT, CDR2 YNNKEL (reference sequence). CDR3 size: 15 residues. V was pared by 4 bases and J by 4 bases, with 16 bases between. CDR3 region: CASSLGRGGLETQYF. CDR3 sequence (DNA): TGTGCCAGCAGCCTCGGGCGGGGAGGATTAGAGACCCAGTACTTC.

The chain has TRBV24-1 and TRBJ2-2; D remains unclear. Looked up from germline, CDR1 is KGHDR and CDR2 is SFDVKD. Trimming removed 1 base at V and 7 bases at J, with 18 bases between. CDR3 length: 17 residues. CDR3: CATSDFSDTGTSGELFF. CDR3 DNA sequence: TGTGCCACCAGTGATTTCAGTGATACCGGCACCAGCGGGGAGCTGTTTTTT.

The rearrangement links TRBV30 to TRBJ1-4; possible D gene TRBD1, 6 bases. This CDR3 is built from 14 residues. V lost 4 bases, J lost 7 bases, and 16 bases lay in between. Germline V lookup: CDR1 GTSNPN, CDR2 SVGIG (reference sequence). The CDR3 coding sequence is TGTGCCTGGACTTCCGGGACCAGGGGTGAAAAACTGTTTTTT. It translates to CAWTSGTRGEKLFF.

The chain is built from TRBV27 and TRBJ1-1, with D maybe TRBD1 (6 bases). V was pared by 4 bases and J by 7 bases, with 13 bases between. Per germline, CDR1 MNHEY and CDR2 SMNVEV (reference sequence). The CDR3 is 13 amino acids. This CDR3 reads CASSSSQGSEAFF. The CDR3 DNA sequence: TGTGCCAGCAGTTCATCACAGGGAAGTGAAGCTTTCTTT.